The rows below give T cell receptor beta chains drawn from one sample of a study of blood T cells in healthy people across ages. One entry per CDR3 protein results from TCRdb running MiXCR on the 5' RACE reads. The repertoire consists of over 950,000 distinct CDR3 sequences, with just over 50% occurring once and the leading ten covering about a fifth. The sequencing sample was made of blood. The receptor source for this set is a woman aged 55-75 years in good health. The CDR3 runs from the conserved cysteine through the conserved F or W. The D gene is left open where the match is weak.

d_call,j_call,v_call,cdr3_aa
.,TRBJ1-5,TRBV7-2,CASSPSDYSNQPQHF
.,TRBJ2-1,TRBV29-1,CSVVSKYTEQFF
.,TRBJ2-5,TRBV7-3,CASSPLGGQQYF
.,TRBJ1-2,TRBV25-1,CASSDSYRPDYGYTF
.,.,TRBV6-5,CASSFLAGETQYF
.,TRBJ1-1,TRBV11-2,CASSSYDRRNTEAFF
.,TRBJ2-7,TRBV20-1,CSARDSKVRGTYEQYF
.,TRBJ1-2,TRBV3-1,CASSQLYGGYGYTF
TRBD1,TRBJ2-4,TRBV7-9,CASSLLATGRGNIQYF
TRBD2,TRBJ2-1,TRBV5-1,CASSLEMSGRGPFF
.,TRBJ2-5,TRBV2,CASSEELVTQYF
TRBD2,TRBJ2-7,TRBV3-1,CASSQVSATSAFYEQYF